These 16 T cell receptor beta chains were sequenced from one sample in a study of T cells in Graves' hyperthyroidism and ophthalmopathy. From RNA transcripts, TCR beta CDR3 regions were amplified. When the TCR CDR3 underwent first-round RT-PCR, the HTBI primer set was used. Via MiXCR, TCRdb re-called the multiplex PCR reads, giving one row per CDR3 protein. Here the sample spans around 600,000 distinct CDR3 sequences, approximately 14% being singletons. Sequenced sample: blood. The source is a woman aged 45-65 years with Graves' ophthalmopathy.

This clonotype was found many times. The chain combines TRBV28 with TRBJ2-5, with D possibly being TRBD2 (6 bases). CDR3 length equals 13 residues. V lost 5 bases to trimming and J lost 2 bases, with 9 bases between them. CDR1 and CDR2 from the germline V gene are MDHEN and SYDVKM. CDR3 nucleotide sequence: TGTGCCAGCAGTATAGCGGTGCAAGAGACCCAGTACTTC. Translation: CASSIAVQETQYF.

This clonotype was seen repeatedly, ten times or more. The chain combines TRBV7-2 with TRBJ2-1; D is undetermined. Germline V gives CDR1 SGHTA, CDR2 FQGNSA. Deletions cut 3 bases from V and 5 bases from J, with 5 bases between. CDR3 length equals 12 residues. The CDR3 region is CASSFVNNEQFF. The CDR3 DNA is TGTGCCAGCAGCTTTGTTAACAATGAGCAGTTCTTC.

The V and J genes are TRBV6-5 and TRBJ2-7, with D unresolved. The CDR3 covers 13 residues. V was clipped by 2 bases and J by 5 bases, with 10 bases between them. The germline CDR1 and CDR2 sequences are MNHEY and SVGAGI. The CDR3 DNA follows: TGTGCCAGCAGTTACGGCCCAGCCCACGAGCAGTACTTC. Translated, it gives CASSYGPAHEQYF.

This clonotype was seen at least ten times. This chain uses TRBV20-1 with TRBJ2-1, with D tentatively TRBD2 (5 bases). With 0 bases removed from V and 5 bases from J, the gap between germline ends came to 20 bases. Germline-derived CDR1 and CDR2 are DFQATT and SNEGSKA (reference sequence). The CDR3 runs to 17 residues. CDR3 region: CSARDPVTRIRHNEQFF. For the CDR3, the DNA is TGCAGTGCTAGAGATCCCGTAACTAGAATTAGGCACAATGAGCAGTTCTTC.

This clonotype was seen repeatedly, ten times or more. V is TRBV28 and J is TRBJ1-2; no definite D call. Germline V gene sequence: CDR1 MDHEN, CDR2 SYDVKM. The V end lost 1 base, the J end lost 0 bases, and 12 bases lay between the germline ends. The CDR3 runs 16 residues. DNA of the CDR3: TGTGCCAGCAGTTTATTTCCGAGGCCTACTAACTATGGCTACACCTTC. It specifies CASSLFPRPTNYGYTF.

In this sample, this clonotype turned up many times. V usage is TRBV12-3 or TRBV12-4 and J usage is TRBJ2-7, with D hard to call. This CDR3 comprises 13 residues. Trimming removed 1 base from V and 0 bases from J, with 4 bases in between. The CDR3 protein is CASSLENSYEQYF. CDR3 bases: TGTGCCAGCAGTTTAGAGAACTCCTACGAGCAGTACTTC.

Only a few counts were recorded for this clonotype. The V and J genes are TRBV9 and TRBJ1-5; D gene uncertain. V was clipped by 2 bases and J by 2 bases, with 11 bases between them. The CDR3 sequence is 15 residues long. Germline assignment: CDR1 SGDLS and CDR2 YYNGEE. CDR3 residues: CASSVSGHGNQPQHF. The CDR3 DNA is TGTGCCAGCAGCGTTTCGGGTCACGGCAATCAGCCCCAGCATTTT. The full variable domain, with the rest looked up from reference TRBV9 and TRBJ1-5, is DSGVTQTPKHLITATGQRVTLRCSPRSGDLSVYWYQQSLDQGLQFLIQYYNGEERAKGNILERFSAQQFPDLHSELNLSSLELGDSALYFCASSVSGHGNQPQHFGDGTRLSIL.

The chain couples TRBV20-1 to TRBJ2-7, with TRBD2 matching over 9 bases. With V trimmed by 6 bases and J by 2 bases, 5 bases remained unmatched. Germline CDR1 is DFQATT and CDR2 is SNEGSKA (reference sequence). This CDR3 contains 13 residues. The CDR3 DNA sequence: TGCAGTGCCACGACTAGCGGAACCTACGAGCAGTACTTC. It yields the protein CSATTSGTYEQYF.

The rearrangement uses TRBV7-9 and TRBJ2-4, with D tentatively TRBD1 (5 bases). The germline V gene encodes CDR1 SEHNR and CDR2 FQNEAQ (reference sequence). Trimming shortened V by 4 bases and J by 1 base, and 11 bases separated the two germline ends. The CDR3 totals 15 residues. This CDR3 is CASSYTGAAKNIQYF. CDR3 nucleotide sequence: TGTGCCAGCAGCTACACAGGAGCCGCCAAAAACATTCAGTACTTC.

This clonotype was observed at least ten times. This rearrangement joins TRBV11-1 to TRBJ2-4; D unresolved. Germline V gene lookup returns CDR1 SGHAT and CDR2 FQDESV (reference sequence). The CDR3 has 14 amino acids. V lost 5 bases to trimming and J lost 1 base, with 9 bases between them. Written as DNA, the CDR3 is TGTGCCAGCAGCCCAGATATGGCCAAAAACATTCAGTACTTC. Translating gives CASSPDMAKNIQYF.

This clonotype appeared many times. V is TRBV7-2 and J is TRBJ2-7, with 9 bases aligning to TRBD2. The germline gives CDR1 SGHTA, CDR2 FQGNSA. J lost 0 bases, V lost 1 base, and 1 base had no gene match. The CDR3 consists of 15 residues. The CDR3 reads CASSLETSGSYEQYF. The CDR3 coding sequence is TGTGCCAGCAGCTTAGAGACTAGCGGCTCCTACGAGCAGTACTTC.

Ten or more counts support this clonotype. J is TRBJ2-1 and V is TRBV18, with 9 bases aligning to TRBD2. CDR1 is KGHSH, CDR2 LQKENI, per germline. The CDR3 sequence is 15 residues long. The V gene end was trimmed by 3 bases and the J gene end by 4 bases; junction bases not matched to a gene: 4. The CDR3 DNA follows: TGTGCCAGCTCACCTCGGACTAGCGAGTACAATGAGCAGTTCTTC. Its protein product is CASSPRTSEYNEQFF.

This clonotype was seen ten or more times. The rearrangement uses TRBV3-1 and TRBJ1-2; D uncertain. Germline V gene lookup returns CDR1 LGHDT and CDR2 YNNKEL (reference sequence). V was shortened by 1 base and J by 3 bases, with 6 bases between the two germline ends. The CDR3 contains 13 residues. The CDR3 is CASSQAGYYGYTF. In DNA form, the CDR3 reads TGTGCCAGCAGCCAAGCGGGGTACTATGGCTACACCTTC. Complete variable domain (other parts from reference TRBV3-1 and TRBJ1-2): DTAVSQTPKYLVTQMGNDKSIKCEQNLGHDTMYWYKQDSKKFLKIMFSYNNKELIINETVPNRFSPKSPDKAHLNLHINSLELGDSAVYFCASSQAGYYGYTFGSGTRLTVV.

This clonotype came up once. J is TRBJ2-2 and V is TRBV14, with 8 bases identical to TRBD1. This CDR3 has 15 residues. V was pared by 6 bases and J by 1 base, with 4 bases of the junction left unmatched. Germline V gives CDR1 SGHDN, CDR2 FVKESK. The CDR3 protein is CASRRTGLNTGELFF. In DNA, the CDR3 is TGTGCCAGCAGACGGACAGGGTTGAACACCGGGGAGCTGTTTTTT.

This clonotype was seen many times. The rearrangement links TRBV28 to TRBJ2-1; 9 positions match TRBD1. Germline-derived CDR1 and CDR2 are MDHEN and SYDVKM. The CDR3 is 14 residues long. With 9 bases clipped from V and 2 bases from J, the junction kept 5 bases outside the gene matches. CDR3 loop: CASRTGATYNEQFF. CDR3 DNA: TGTGCCAGTCGGACAGGGGCGACCTACAATGAGCAGTTCTTC. Full variable domain (rest looked up from reference TRBV28 and TRBJ2-1): DVKVTQSSRYLVKRTGEKVFLECVQDMDHENMFWYRQDPGLGLRLIYFSYDVKMKEKGDIPEGYSVSREKKERFSLILESASTNQTSMYLCASRTGATYNEQFFGPGTRLTVL.

This clonotype was counted at least ten times. The chain links TRBV6-2 or TRBV6-3 to TRBJ1-5, with 10 bases that match TRBD1. There are 17 residues in the CDR3. V lost 4 bases and J lost 1; bases outside the gene matches: 7. CDR1 MNHEY and CDR2 SVGEGT come from the germline V gene. The CDR3 spells CASSSGTGVFSNQPQHF. The CDR3 DNA reads TGTGCCAGCAGTTCCGGGACAGGGGTTTTCAGCAATCAGCCCCAGCATTTT.